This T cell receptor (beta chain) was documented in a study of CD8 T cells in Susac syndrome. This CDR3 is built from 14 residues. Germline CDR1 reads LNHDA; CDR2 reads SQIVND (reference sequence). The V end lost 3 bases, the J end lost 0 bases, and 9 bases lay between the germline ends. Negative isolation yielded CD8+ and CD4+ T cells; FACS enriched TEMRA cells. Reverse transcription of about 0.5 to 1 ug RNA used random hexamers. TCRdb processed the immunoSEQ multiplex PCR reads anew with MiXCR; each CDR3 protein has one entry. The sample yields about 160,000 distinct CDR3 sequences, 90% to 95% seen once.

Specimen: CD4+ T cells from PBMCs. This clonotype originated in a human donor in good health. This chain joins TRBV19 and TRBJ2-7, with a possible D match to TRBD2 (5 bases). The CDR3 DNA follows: TGTGCCAGTAGTATGAAGGACTCCTCCTACGAGCAGTACTTC. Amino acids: CASSMKDSSYEQYF.